Each of the 29 T cell receptor beta chains below was sequenced from the same sample in a study of radiation and T cells in renal cell carcinoma. Time point of the sample: blood 2 weeks post-SBRT. Treatment here: 15 Gy SBRT to primary tumor, nephrectomy 4 weeks later. Clones were sequenced by immunoSEQ multiplex PCR, and TCRdb holds only the in-frame ones, with some missing. The sample has just over 150,000 clones; approximately 88% are singletons. Sequencing used blood, obtained from a patient whose treatment included radiotherapy and nephrectomy. All receptors come from a woman in her forties or fifties with renal cell carcinoma.

This sequence joins TRBV5-1 and TRBJ2-5, with a weak D call TRBD2 (6 bases). The V end lost 4 bases, the J end lost 3 bases, and 10 bases lay between the germline ends. This CDR3 is 13 amino acids long. Germline V gene data show CDR1 as SGHRS and CDR2 as YFSETQ. The CDR3 bases are TGCGCCAGCAGCCGGTCGGGGGAAGAGACCCAGTACTTC. Translation: CASSRSGEETQYF.

The V and J genes are TRBV29-1 and TRBJ2-3; 10 bases fit TRBD2. The ends lost 1 base at V and 3 bases at J; junction bases unmatched: 4. Per germline, CDR1 SQVTM and CDR2 ANQGSEA. CDR3 size: 15 residues. The CDR3 region is CSVEGSGGWTDTQYF. CDR3 nucleotides: TGCAGCGTTGAAGGTAGCGGGGGGTGGACAGATACGCAGTATTTT.

The chain uses TRBV23-1 and TRBJ2-1, with 9 bases aligning to TRBD1. TRBV23-1 is an ORF, and what it does is uncertain. V lost 1 base, J lost 9 bases, and 7 bases stayed unmatched. There are 15 residues in the CDR3. This chain's CDR3 is CASSQLRGQGGEQFF. CDR3 in DNA: TGCGCCAGCAGTCAATTAAGGGGACAGGGTGGTGAGCAGTTCTTC.

The J gene is TRBJ1-2, the V gene TRBV2, with 8 bases fitting TRBD1. Germline lookup yields CDR1 SNHLY and CDR2 FYNNEI. J gave up 0 bases and V 8 bases, and 20 bases lay outside the gene matches. The CDR3 spans 19 residues. CDR3 coding DNA: TGTGCCAGCGACCAGATGGGAGGGGACAGGTATACTCCTAACTATGGCTACACCTTC. It translates to CASDQMGGDRYTPNYGYTF.

The rearrangement joins TRBV5-1 to TRBJ1-1; perhaps TRBD1 as D (6 bases). The germline gives CDR1 SGHRS, CDR2 YFSETQ. CDR3 length equals 15 residues. Trimming pared 4 bases from V and 0 bases from J, leaving 13 bases between. CDR3 loop: CASSQGNVLNTEAFF. CDR3 nucleotide sequence: TGCGCCAGCAGCCAGGGGAATGTTTTGAACACTGAAGCTTTCTTT.

The V and J genes are TRBV18 and TRBJ1-6, with D hard to call. Trimming shortened V by 6 bases and J by 5 bases, and 14 bases separated the two germline ends. This CDR3 is built from 15 residues. The germline gives CDR1 KGHSH, CDR2 LQKENI. The CDR3 loop reads CASSSRQGHNSPLHF. In nucleotides, the CDR3 is TGTGCCAGCTCTTCACGACAAGGGCATAATTCACCCCTCCACTTT. Complete variable domain (other parts from reference TRBV18 and TRBJ1-6): NAGVMQNPRHLVRRRGQEARLRCSPMKGHSHVYWYRQLPEEGLKFMVYLQKENIIDESGMPKERFSAEFPKEGPSILRIQQVVRGDSAAYFCASSSRQGHNSPLHFGNGTRLTVT.

This rearrangement joins TRBV2 to TRBJ2-1; D perhaps matches TRBD1 (5 bases). CDR1 is SNHLY, CDR2 FYNNEI, per germline. V lost 4 bases, J lost 4 bases, and 14 bases lay in between. The CDR3 spans 15 residues. The CDR3 nucleotides are TGTGCCAGCAGTGTGAGACAGATTACTTACAATGAGCAGTTCTTC. It yields the protein CASSVRQITYNEQFF. The full variable domain, its missing parts supplied by reference TRBV2 and TRBJ2-1, is EPEVTQTPSHQVTQMGQEVILRCVPISNHLYFYWYRQILGQKVEFLVSFYNNEISEKSEIFDDQFSVERPDGSNFTLKIRSTKLEDSAMYFCASSVRQITYNEQFFGPGTRLTVL.

The chain uses TRBV5-8 and TRBJ1-5; D possibly corresponds to TRBD1 (5 bases). CDR1 and CDR2 (germline): SGHTS, YDEGEE. This CDR3 has 17 amino acids. Trimming took 9 bases from V and 0 from J, leaving 22 bases between them. The CDR3, as DNA: TGTGCCACCGTCAGGGAGTGGGGGGATTCTAGCAATCAGCCCCAGCATTTT. This gives the protein CATVREWGDSSNQPQHF.

There are a few counts of this clone. The rearrangement joins TRBV5-5 to TRBJ2-5; 8 bases are a match to TRBD1. The V gene's germline CDR1 is SGHKS and CDR2 YYEKEE (reference sequence). CDR3 size: 15 residues. J was trimmed by 5 bases and V by 0 bases; bases with no gene match: 6. DNA of the CDR3: TGTGCCAGCAGCTTGGGGACAGGGTCTACGGAGACCCAGTACTTC. Translated, it gives CASSLGTGSTETQYF.

The chain is built from TRBV10-3 and TRBJ2-1; the D gene is possibly TRBD2 (5 bases). CDR1 ENHRY and CDR2 SYGVKD come from the germline V gene. The CDR3 length is 13 residues. Trimming took 3 bases from V and 8 from J, leaving 11 bases between them. The CDR3 region has the DNA TGTGCCATCAGTGATAAGAGCGGCGATGAGCAGTTCTTC. Its translation: CAISDKSGDEQFF.

The chain links TRBV5-5 to TRBJ1-4; 8 bases line up with TRBD1. The germline CDR1 and CDR2 sequences are SGHKS and YYEKEE (reference sequence). V was pared by 4 bases and J by 8 bases, with 7 bases of the junction left unmatched. This CDR3 is built from 14 residues. CDR3 nucleotides: TGTGCCAGCAGCCGGGACAGGTTTTCGGAAAAACTGTTTTTT. Amino acids: CASSRDRFSEKLFF.

J is TRBJ2-5 and V is TRBV30, with D perhaps matching TRBD1 (5 bases). The V gene's germline CDR1 is GTSNPN and CDR2 SVGIG (reference sequence). V was trimmed by 4 bases and J by 4 bases, leaving 13 bases between them. CDR3 length: 13 amino acids. CDR3 sequence (DNA): TGTGCCTGGAATCAGGGTGGTGGAGAGACCCAGTACTTC. Protein sequence: CAWNQGGGETQYF.

The CDR3 here is CSAPSSNGGYTF. CDR3 bases: TGCAGCGCCCCTTCCAGCAACGGGGGCTACACCTTC. The chain recombines TRBV29-1 with TRBJ1-2; unclear D gene. Trimming took off 7 bases at V and 8 bases at J, with 17 bases between the two ends. The CDR3 sequence is 12 residues long. CDR1 and CDR2 (germline): SQVTM, ANQGSEA.

This clone was picked up a small number of times. Germline is not matched at one junction end, which may reflect a read error. This chain uses TRBV6-1 with TRBJ1-2; possible D gene TRBD1, 6 bases. The CDR3 runs to 15 residues. The germline gives CDR1 MNHNS, CDR2 SASEGT. The CDR3 is CASGEGQLHSYGYTF. The CDR3 DNA sequence: TGTGCCAGCGGTGAAGGACAGTTACATTCCTATGGCTACACCTTC.

V and J are TRBV6-1 and TRBJ2-7, with 10 bases aligning to TRBD1. Germline CDR1 MNHNS, CDR2 SASEGT. Trimming at V came to 7 bases and at J to 0 bases, leaving 3 bases not matched to a gene. CDR3 length: 14 residues. In nucleotides, the CDR3 is TGTGCCAGCATCCGGACAGGGGGCTCCTACGAGCAGTACTTC. This sequence encodes CASIRTGGSYEQYF.

The chain joins TRBV6-6 to TRBJ2-2, with D perhaps given as TRBD1 or TRBD2 (5 bases each). Germline V gene lookup returns CDR1 MNHNY and CDR2 SVGAGI (reference sequence). Trimming shortened V by 2 bases and J by 3 bases, and 13 bases separated the two germline ends. This CDR3 comprises 16 residues. For the CDR3, the DNA is TGTGCCAGCAGTTACCCCGCCCGGGGCGACACCGGGGAGCTGTTTTTT. Its protein is CASSYPARGDTGELFF.

The V gene is TRBV5-4, the J gene TRBJ2-7; D might be TRBD1 or TRBD2, each matching 5 bases. Trimming shortened V by 0 bases and J by 4 bases, and 11 bases separated the two germline ends. This CDR3 has 14 residues. The germline gives CDR1 SGHNT, CDR2 YYREEE (reference sequence). CDR3 in DNA: TGTGCCAGCAGCTTGGGGGGGAGTAAATACGAGCAGTACTTC. Translation: CASSLGGSKYEQYF. The full variable domain, with the rest looked up from reference TRBV5-4 and TRBJ2-7, is ETGVTQSPTHLIKTRGQQVTLRCSSQSGHNTVSWYQQALGQGPQFIFQYYREEENGRGNFPPRFSGLQFPNYSSELNVNALELDDSALYLCASSLGGSKYEQYFGPGTRLTVT.

The chain recombines TRBV19 with TRBJ1-2; D possibly corresponds to TRBD1 (6 bases). The germline V gene encodes CDR1 LNHDA and CDR2 SQIVND (reference sequence). CDR3 length: 15 residues. Trimming took 4 bases from V and 3 from J, leaving 15 bases between them. The CDR3 DNA reads TGTGCCAGTAGTAATCCGGCAGGGGTCGACTATGGCTACACCTTC. Translation gives CASSNPAGVDYGYTF.

This clone showed up just once. For the CDR3, the DNA is TGTGCCAGCTCACCGACAGGTGCGCCGAGCAATGAGCAGTTCTTC. Protein sequence: CASSPTGAPSNEQFF. The chain links TRBV18 to TRBJ2-1; D is perhaps TRBD1 (6 bases). Trimming removed 3 bases from V and 6 bases from J, with 15 bases in between. The germline V gene encodes CDR1 KGHSH and CDR2 LQKENI. CDR3 size: 15 residues.

The gene calls are TRBV10-3 and TRBJ1-1, with D tentatively TRBD1 (5 bases). CDR3 size: 13 residues. V was trimmed by 9 bases and J by 2 bases, leaving 13 bases between them. Germline V gene lookup returns CDR1 ENHRY and CDR2 SYGVKD. The CDR3 nucleotides read TGTGCCATGGGGGACGGGTACAACACTGAAGCTTTCTTT. Translated: CAMGDGYNTEAFF.

This clone was seen a single time. The V gene is TRBV6-5, the J gene TRBJ2-7; tentatively, D is TRBD2 (5 bases). The CDR3 is 15 amino acids. Trimming took off 6 bases at V and 4 bases at J, with 19 bases between the two ends. The V gene's germline CDR1 is MNHEY and CDR2 SVGAGI. As DNA, the CDR3 is TGTGCCAGCAGCCTCCGGAGTACGGGCGGGTACGAGCAGTACTTC. It yields the protein CASSLRSTGGYEQYF.

This clone came up once. CDR3 protein: CASSLKDRGLTNEKLFF. The DNA of the CDR3 is TGTGCCAGCAGCTTGAAGGACAGGGGGCTCACTAATGAAAAACTGTTTTTT. The gene calls are TRBV5-6 and TRBJ1-4; 11 nucleotides match TRBD1. Germline V gives CDR1 SGHDT, CDR2 YYEEEE. V was pared by 1 base and J by 2 bases, with 4 bases of the junction left unmatched. The CDR3 is 17 amino acids.

The chain employs TRBV28 and TRBJ2-6; D ambiguous. V lost 4 bases and J 5 bases, leaving 12 bases between the germline ends. This CDR3 region has 15 residues. From germline, CDR1 is MDHEN and CDR2 SYDVKM. CDR3 amino acids: CASSSAGERANVLTF. The CDR3 DNA is TGTGCCAGCAGTTCTGCAGGAGAAAGGGCCAACGTCCTGACTTTC. Looking up the rest from reference TRBV28 and TRBJ2-6 gives the full variable domain: DVKVTQSSRYLVKRTGEKVFLECVQDMDHENMFWYRQDPGLGLRLIYFSYDVKMKEKGDIPEGYSVSREKKERFSLILESASTNQTSMYLCASSSAGERANVLTFGAGSRLTVL.

This chain connects TRBV27 to TRBJ2-7, with D maybe TRBD1 (5 bases). This CDR3 region has 18 residues. V dropped 8 bases and J dropped 0 bases, with 26 bases sitting between them. Germline-derived CDR1 and CDR2 are MNHEY and SMNVEV (reference sequence). For the CDR3, the DNA is TGTGCCAGCCGTGTTTCTGGGTGGAGCAGGGATTACTCCTACGAGCAGTACTTC. It encodes CASRVSGWSRDYSYEQYF.

The chain's CDR3 is CSVENSGIDTQYF. The CDR3 DNA reads TGCAGCGTTGAAAACAGCGGGATAGATACGCAGTATTTT. The chain is built from TRBV29-1 and TRBJ2-3; 7 bases match TRBD2. After removal of 2 bases from V and 5 bases from J, the junction contained 4 bases not matched to a gene. The CDR3 length is 13 residues. CDR1 and CDR2 (germline): SQVTM, ANQGSEA.

The rearrangement uses TRBV18 and TRBJ2-1, with TRBD2 matching 13 bases. Looked up from germline, CDR1 is KGHSH and CDR2 is LQKENI. V lost 6 bases, J lost 9 bases, and 11 bases stayed unmatched. CDR3 length: 16 amino acids. The chain's CDR3 is CASSRLAGGRISEQFF. The CDR3 DNA follows: TGTGCCAGCTCCCGACTAGCGGGGGGCCGTATTAGTGAGCAGTTCTTC.

This clone was seen a single time. CDR3 protein: CASSQGGLAGLGGETQYF. For the CDR3, the DNA is TGTGCCAGCAGCCAGGGGGGGCTAGCGGGCCTTGGAGGAGAGACCCAGTACTTC. The rearrangement joins TRBV4-2 to TRBJ2-5, with 8 bases lining up with TRBD2. V lost 3 bases and J lost 4; bases outside the gene matches: 16. CDR1 is LGHNA, CDR2 YNFKEQ, per germline. The CDR3 runs 18 residues.

The chain is built from TRBV15 and TRBJ1-2; 12 nucleotides align to TRBD1. Germline V lookup: CDR1 LNHNV, CDR2 YYDKDF (reference sequence). This CDR3 is built from 12 residues. The J segment lost 8 bases and the V segment lost 9 bases, leaving 4 bases of the junction unmatched. The CDR3 loop is CATGTGGKGYTF. CDR3 coding DNA: TGTGCCACGGGGACAGGGGGCAAAGGCTACACCTTC.

In this sample, this clone turned up once. In nucleotides, the CDR3 is TGTGCCAGCAGCATAGGAGGGACTTCCGCAGATACGCAGTATTTT. Amino acids: CASSIGGTSADTQYF. This chain links TRBV7-9 with TRBJ2-3, with a possible D match to TRBD2 (6 bases). Looked up from germline, CDR1 is SEHNR and CDR2 is FQNEAQ (reference sequence). The CDR3 length is 15 residues. The V and J ends lost 5 bases and 4 bases respectively, with 16 bases between them.